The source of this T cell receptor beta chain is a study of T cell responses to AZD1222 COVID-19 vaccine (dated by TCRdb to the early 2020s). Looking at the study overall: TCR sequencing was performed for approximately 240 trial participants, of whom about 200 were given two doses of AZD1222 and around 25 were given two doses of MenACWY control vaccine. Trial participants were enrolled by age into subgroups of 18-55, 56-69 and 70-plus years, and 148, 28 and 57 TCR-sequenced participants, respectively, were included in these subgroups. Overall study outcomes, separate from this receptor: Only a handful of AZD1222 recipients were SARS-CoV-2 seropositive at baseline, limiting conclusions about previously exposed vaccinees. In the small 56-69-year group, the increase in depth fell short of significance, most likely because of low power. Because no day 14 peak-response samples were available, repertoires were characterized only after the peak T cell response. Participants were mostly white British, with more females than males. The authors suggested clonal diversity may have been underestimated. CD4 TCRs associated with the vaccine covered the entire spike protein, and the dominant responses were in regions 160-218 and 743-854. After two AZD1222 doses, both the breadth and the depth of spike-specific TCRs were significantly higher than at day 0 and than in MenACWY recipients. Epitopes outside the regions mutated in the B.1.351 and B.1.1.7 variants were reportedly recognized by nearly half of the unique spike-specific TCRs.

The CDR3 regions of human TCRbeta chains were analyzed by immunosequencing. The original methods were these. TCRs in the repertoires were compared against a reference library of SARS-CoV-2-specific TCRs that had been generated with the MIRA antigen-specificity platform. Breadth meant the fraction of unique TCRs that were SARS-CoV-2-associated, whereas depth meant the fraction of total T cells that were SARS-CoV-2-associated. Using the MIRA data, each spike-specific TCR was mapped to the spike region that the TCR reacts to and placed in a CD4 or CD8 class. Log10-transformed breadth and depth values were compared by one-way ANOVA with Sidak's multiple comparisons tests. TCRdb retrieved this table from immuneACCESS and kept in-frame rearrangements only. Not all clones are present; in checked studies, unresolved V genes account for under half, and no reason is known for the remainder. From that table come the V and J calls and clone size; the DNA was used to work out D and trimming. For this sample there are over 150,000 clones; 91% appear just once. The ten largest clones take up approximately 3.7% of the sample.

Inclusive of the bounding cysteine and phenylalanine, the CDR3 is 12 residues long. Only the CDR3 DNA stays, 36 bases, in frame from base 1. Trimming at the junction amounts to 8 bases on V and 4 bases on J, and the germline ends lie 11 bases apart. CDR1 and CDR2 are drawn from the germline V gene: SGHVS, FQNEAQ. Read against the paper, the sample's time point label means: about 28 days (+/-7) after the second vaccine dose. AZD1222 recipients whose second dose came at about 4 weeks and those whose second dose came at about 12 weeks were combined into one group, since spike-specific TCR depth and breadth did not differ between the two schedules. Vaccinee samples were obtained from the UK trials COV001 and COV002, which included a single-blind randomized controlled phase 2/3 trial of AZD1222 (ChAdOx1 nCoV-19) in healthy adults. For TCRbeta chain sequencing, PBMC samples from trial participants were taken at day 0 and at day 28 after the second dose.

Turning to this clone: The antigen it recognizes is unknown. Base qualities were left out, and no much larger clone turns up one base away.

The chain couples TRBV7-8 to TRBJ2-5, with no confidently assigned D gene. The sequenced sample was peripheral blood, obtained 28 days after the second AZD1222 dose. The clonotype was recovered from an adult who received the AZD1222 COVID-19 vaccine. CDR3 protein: CASGRSGETQYF. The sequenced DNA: TGTGCCAGCGGCAGGTCAGGAGAGACCCAGTACTTC.